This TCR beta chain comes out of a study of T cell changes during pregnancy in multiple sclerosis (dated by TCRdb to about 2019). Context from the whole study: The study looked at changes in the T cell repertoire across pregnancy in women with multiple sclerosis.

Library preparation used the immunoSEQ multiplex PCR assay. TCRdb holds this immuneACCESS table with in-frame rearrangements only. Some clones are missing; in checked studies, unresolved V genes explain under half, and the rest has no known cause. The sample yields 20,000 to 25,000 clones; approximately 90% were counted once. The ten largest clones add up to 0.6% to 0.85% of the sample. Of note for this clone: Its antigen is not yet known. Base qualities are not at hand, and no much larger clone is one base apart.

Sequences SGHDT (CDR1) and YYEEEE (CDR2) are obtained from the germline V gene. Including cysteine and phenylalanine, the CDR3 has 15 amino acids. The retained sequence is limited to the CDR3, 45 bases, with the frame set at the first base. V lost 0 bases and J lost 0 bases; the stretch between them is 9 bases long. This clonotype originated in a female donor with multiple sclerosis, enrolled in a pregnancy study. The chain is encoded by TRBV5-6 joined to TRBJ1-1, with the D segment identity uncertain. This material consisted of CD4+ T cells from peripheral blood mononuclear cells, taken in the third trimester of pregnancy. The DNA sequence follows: TGTGCCAGCAGCTTGGCCGGGTTTCTGAACACTGAAGCTTTCTTT. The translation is CASSLAGFLNTEAFF.